The sequence of this T cell receptor beta chain was determined in a study of type 1 and type 2 diabetes patients. PCR was run on genomic DNA. A primer set of 30 forward and 13 reverse primers amplified the CDR3. TCRdb redid the calling of the multiplex PCR reads with MiXCR, one entry per CDR3 protein. Of some 250,000 distinct CDR3 sequences in the sample, 45% to 60% were seen once. Each diabetic donor fulfilled classification criteria for either type 1 or type 2. About 9.7 milliliters of peripheral blood were collected from each participant. General study results and limits: Some HECs seen only in T1D might also appear in more T2D or control samples. A median of one highly-expanded CD4+ clone, covering roughly 4% of reads, occurred in type 2 diabetes.

The CDR3 loop spans 15 amino acids. Trimming took 6 bases from V and 6 from J, leaving 19 bases between them. Germline values: CDR1 MGHDK, CDR2 SYGVNS. This clonotype was observed many times. What it recognizes is unknown. Sequencing was carried out using peripheral blood mononuclear cells (PBMCs). This TCR derives from a man aged 18 to 30 with type 2 diabetes. The chain is built from TRBV25-1 and TRBJ2-3; D is uncertain. The CDR3 DNA reads as TGTGCCAGCAGCGTGGGATGGCCCCAGCCGGATACGCAGTATTTT. It specifies CASSVGWPQPDTQYF.